These 16 T cell receptor beta chains came from one sample sequenced in a study of blood T cell repertoires in COVID-19. TCRdb's table, derived via immunoSEQ multiplex PCR, lists solely in-frame clones and lacks some. Of around 290,000 clones listed, 88% are singletons. What was sequenced was PBMCs or T cells enriched from blood (not recorded which). Receptor source: a young woman who had recovered from COVID-19.

This chain uses TRBV24-1 with TRBJ1-2, with D possibly TRBD1 on 5 matching bases. The CDR3 covers 16 residues. Germline CDR1 reads KGHDR; CDR2 reads SFDVKD. Deletions cut 0 bases from V and 3 bases from J, with 13 bases between. The CDR3, as DNA: TGTGCCACCAGTGATTTGAGGGCAGGGCCCGACTATGGCTACACCTTC. As protein: CATSDLRAGPDYGYTF.

The chain joins TRBV30 to TRBJ1-2; TRBD1 might be the D (5 bases). Between the trimmed V and J ends, which lost 4 bases and 7 bases, there was a span of 13 bases. Looked up from germline, CDR1 is GTSNPN and CDR2 is SVGIG (reference sequence). The CDR3 totals 12 residues. CDR3 coding DNA: TGTGCCTGGAAGGTGAAGGACATTGGCTACACCTTC. Translation: CAWKVKDIGYTF.

This chain links TRBV4-3 with TRBJ2-3; D may be TRBD2 (7 bases). The CDR3 runs to 15 residues. Trimming stripped 1 base from V and 3 bases from J, with 11 bases between. Germline assignment: CDR1 LGHNA and CDR2 YSLEER. The CDR3 coding sequence is TGCGCCAGCAGCCAAGGCGAGGGGGGGACAGATACGCAGTATTTT. This gives the protein CASSQGEGGTDTQYF.

This clone was seen once. J is TRBJ1-5 and V is TRBV4-1, with 9 positions matching TRBD1. Looked up from germline, CDR1 is MGHRA and CDR2 is YSYEKL. V was pared by 0 bases and J by 3 bases, with 9 bases of the junction left unmatched. The CDR3 totals 18 residues. The CDR3 sequence is CASSQETGGLRDNQPQHF. CDR3 DNA: TGCGCCAGCAGCCAAGAGACAGGGGGGTTGCGGGACAATCAGCCCCAGCATTTT.

The chain links TRBV7-2 to TRBJ1-2; 10 positions agree with TRBD1. Germline V gives CDR1 SGHTA, CDR2 FQGNSA. The CDR3 is 15 residues long. The ends lost 3 bases at V and 7 bases at J; junction bases unmatched: 8. The CDR3 DNA reads as TGTGCCAGCAGCTTCTTGGACAGGGGGTGGCGTGGCTACACCTTC. Translation: CASSFLDRGWRGYTF.

This clone was recorded once. The gene calls are TRBV7-6 and TRBJ2-1, with 10 bases lining up with TRBD2. This CDR3 has 17 residues. Germline V gives CDR1 SGHVS, CDR2 FNYEAQ. After removal of 4 bases from V and 8 bases from J, the junction contained 14 bases not matched to a gene. The CDR3 region is CASSSWTSGPRGDEQFF. CDR3 DNA sequence: TGTGCCAGCAGCTCGTGGACTAGCGGCCCCCGTGGGGATGAGCAGTTCTTC.

This clone was recorded once. The gene calls are TRBV28 and TRBJ1-4; D is unclear. The germline V gene has CDR1 MDHEN and CDR2 SYDVKM. This CDR3 comprises 14 residues. Trimming pared 3 bases from V and 10 bases from J, leaving 15 bases between. The CDR3 region is CASSFLRVDVKLFF. The CDR3 DNA sequence: TGTGCCAGCAGTTTCCTGCGGGTTGACGTAAAACTGTTTTTT.

This clone was seen a few times. The chain has TRBV7-2 and TRBJ1-2; D ambiguous. The CDR3 is 15 residues long. Trimming stripped 0 bases from V and 2 bases from J, with 10 bases between. Germline values: CDR1 SGHTA, CDR2 FQGNSA. The CDR3 region is CASSLAPWQNYGYTF. Here the CDR3 DNA reads TGTGCCAGCAGCTTAGCGCCATGGCAGAACTATGGCTACACCTTC.

This clone is a singleton in its sample. The chain combines TRBV24-1 with TRBJ2-2; 10 bases match TRBD2. There are 17 residues in the CDR3. The J segment lost 6 bases and the V segment lost 2 bases, leaving 8 bases of the junction unmatched. Germline V lookup: CDR1 KGHDR, CDR2 SFDVKD. This chain's CDR3 is CATSDSQTSGTAGELFF. DNA of the CDR3: TGTGCCACCAGTGATTCCCAAACTAGCGGGACAGCCGGGGAGCTGTTTTTT.

This chain connects TRBV18 to TRBJ2-7; 9 bases map to TRBD2. The V gene's germline CDR1 is KGHSH and CDR2 LQKENI. With 0 bases clipped from V and 4 bases from J, the junction kept 10 bases outside the gene matches. The CDR3 has 17 amino acids. The CDR3 reads CASSPPSWREGLYEQYF. The CDR3, as DNA: TGTGCCAGCTCACCACCGAGCTGGCGGGAGGGCCTATACGAGCAGTACTTC.

The J gene is TRBJ1-2, the V gene TRBV12-3 or TRBV12-4; D is uncertain. This CDR3 is 12 amino acids long. Trimming removed 8 bases from V and 0 bases from J, with 7 bases in between. CDR3 sequence: CASGHTNYGYTF. The CDR3 DNA is TGTGCCAGCGGGCATACTAACTATGGCTACACCTTC.

V usage is TRBV7-2 and J usage is TRBJ1-4, with D unclear. The CDR3 length is 14 residues. Trimming pared 2 bases from V and 8 bases from J, leaving 12 bases between. Germline CDR1 SGHTA, CDR2 FQGNSA. CDR3 nucleotide sequence: TGTGCCAGCAGCTTAAGCGGGATAGGGGAAAAACTGTTTTTT. It encodes CASSLSGIGEKLFF.

The chain combines TRBV4-3 with TRBJ2-1; the D is unclear. Germline V CDR1 and CDR2: LGHNA, YSLEER. The CDR3 sequence is 13 residues long. V was trimmed by 1 base and J by 3 bases, leaving 4 bases between them. DNA of the CDR3: TGCGCCAGCAGCCAAGCCGTCTACAATGAGCAGTTCTTC. It is translated as CASSQAVYNEQFF.

The chain has TRBV30 and TRBJ1-2, with 8 bases aligning to TRBD1. The germline CDR1 and CDR2 sequences are GTSNPN and SVGIG (reference sequence). The CDR3 is 15 amino acids. With 2 bases clipped from V and 4 bases from J, the junction kept 9 bases outside the gene matches. The CDR3: CAWSQTGQGSYGYTF. The CDR3 coding sequence is TGTGCCTGGAGTCAAACAGGACAGGGAAGCTATGGCTACACCTTC. The whole variable domain, remainder taken from reference TRBV30 and TRBJ1-2, is SQTIHQWPATLVQPVGSPLSLECTVEGTSNPNLYWYRQAAGRGLQLLFYSVGIGQISSEVPQNLSASRPQDRQFILSSKKLLLSDSGFYLCAWSQTGQGSYGYTFGSGTRLTVV.

CDR3 sequence: CASSEVNRGRSYNEQFF. CDR3 coding DNA: TGCGCCAGCAGTGAGGTGAACAGGGGGCGCTCCTACAATGAGCAGTTCTTC. The V call is TRBV10-2, the J call TRBJ2-1; 9 bases align to TRBD1. Germline values: CDR1 WSHSY, CDR2 SAAADI. The CDR3 sequence is 17 residues long. Losses at the gene ends were 2 bases for V and 0 bases for J; bases not matched to a gene: 5.

V gene TRBV6-5 combines with J gene TRBJ1-2, with TRBD1 identical over 10 bases. The ends lost 0 bases at V and 2 bases at J; junction bases unmatched: 3. The length of the CDR3 is 16 residues. The germline V gene has CDR1 MNHEY and CDR2 SVGAGI. The DNA for the CDR3 is TGTGCCAGCAGTTACTCTTGGGACAGGGGAAACTATGGCTACACCTTC. This gives the protein CASSYSWDRGNYGYTF.